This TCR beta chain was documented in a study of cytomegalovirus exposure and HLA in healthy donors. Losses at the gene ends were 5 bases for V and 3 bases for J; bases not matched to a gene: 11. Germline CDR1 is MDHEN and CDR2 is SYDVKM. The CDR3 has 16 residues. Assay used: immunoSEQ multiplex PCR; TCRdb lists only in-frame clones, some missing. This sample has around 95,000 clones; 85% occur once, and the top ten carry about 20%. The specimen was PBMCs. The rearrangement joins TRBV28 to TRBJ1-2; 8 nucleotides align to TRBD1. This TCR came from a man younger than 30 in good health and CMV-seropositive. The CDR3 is CASSEGQGTRDYGYTF. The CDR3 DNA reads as TGTGCCAGCAGTGAAGGACAGGGTACGAGGGACTATGGCTACACCTTC.